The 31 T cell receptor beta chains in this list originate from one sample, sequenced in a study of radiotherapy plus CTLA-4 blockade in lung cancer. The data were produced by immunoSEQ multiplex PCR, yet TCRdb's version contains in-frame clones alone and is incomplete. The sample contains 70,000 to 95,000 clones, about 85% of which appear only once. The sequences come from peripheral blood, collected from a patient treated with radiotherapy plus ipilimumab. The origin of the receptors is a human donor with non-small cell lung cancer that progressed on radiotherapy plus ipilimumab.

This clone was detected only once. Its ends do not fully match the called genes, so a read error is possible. CDR3 in DNA: TGTGCTAGCAGCTTAAAAACGGGGCATAGCACAGATACGCAGTATTTT. It codes for CASSLKTGHSTDTQYF. The chain uses TRBV7-7 and TRBJ2-3; TRBD1 or TRBD2 may be the D gene (5 bases each). The CDR3 covers 16 residues. Germline V CDR1 and CDR2: SSHAT, FNYEAQ (reference sequence).

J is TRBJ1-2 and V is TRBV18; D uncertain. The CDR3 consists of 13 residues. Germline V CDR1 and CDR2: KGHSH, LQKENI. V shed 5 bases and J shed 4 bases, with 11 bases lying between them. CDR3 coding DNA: TGTGCCAGCTCAAAAGTTTCGCCCTATGGCTACACCTTC. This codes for CASSKVSPYGYTF.

This CDR3 is CASSRPLKQGSYEQYF. CDR3 coding DNA: TGTGCCAGCAGCAGACCACTTAAACAGGGCTCCTACGAGCAGTACTTC. This chain connects TRBV21-1 to TRBJ2-7; the table's D call TRBD1 went unverified against the DNA. TRBV21-1 is recorded as a pseudogene. The CDR3 contains 16 residues.

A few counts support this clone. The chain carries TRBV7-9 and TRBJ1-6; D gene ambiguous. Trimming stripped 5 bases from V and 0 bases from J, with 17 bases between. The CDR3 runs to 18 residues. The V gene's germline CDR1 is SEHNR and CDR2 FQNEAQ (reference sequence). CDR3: CASSPRSSYSSYNSPLHF. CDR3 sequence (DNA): TGTGCCAGCAGCCCCCGATCAAGCTATAGCTCCTATAATTCACCCCTCCACTTT.

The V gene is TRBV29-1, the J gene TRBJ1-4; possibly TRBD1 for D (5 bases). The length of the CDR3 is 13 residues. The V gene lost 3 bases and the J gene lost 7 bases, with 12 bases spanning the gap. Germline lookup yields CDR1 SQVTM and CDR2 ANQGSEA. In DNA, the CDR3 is TGCAGCGTTGACAAAGGGACGGGTGAAAAACTGTTTTTT. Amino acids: CSVDKGTGEKLFF.

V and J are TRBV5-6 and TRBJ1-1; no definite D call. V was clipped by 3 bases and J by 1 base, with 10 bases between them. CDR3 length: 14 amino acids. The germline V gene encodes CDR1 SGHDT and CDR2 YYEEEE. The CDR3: CASSSRAGNTEAFF. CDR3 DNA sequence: TGTGCCAGCAGCTCCCGGGCCGGGAACACTGAAGCTTTCTTT.

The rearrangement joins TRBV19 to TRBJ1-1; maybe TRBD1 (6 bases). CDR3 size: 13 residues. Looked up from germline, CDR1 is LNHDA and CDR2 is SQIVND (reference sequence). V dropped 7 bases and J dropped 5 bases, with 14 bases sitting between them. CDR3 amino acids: CASNRGLGTEAFF. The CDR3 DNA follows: TGTGCCAGTAACCGGGGGCTCGGTACTGAAGCTTTCTTT.

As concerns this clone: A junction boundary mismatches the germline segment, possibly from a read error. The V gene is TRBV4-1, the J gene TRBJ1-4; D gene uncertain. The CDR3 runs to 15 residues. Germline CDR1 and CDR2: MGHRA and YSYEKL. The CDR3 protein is CASSQDGVLREKLFF. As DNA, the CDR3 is TGTGCCAGCAGCCAAGATGGGGTGCTTCGCGAAAAACTGTTTTTT.

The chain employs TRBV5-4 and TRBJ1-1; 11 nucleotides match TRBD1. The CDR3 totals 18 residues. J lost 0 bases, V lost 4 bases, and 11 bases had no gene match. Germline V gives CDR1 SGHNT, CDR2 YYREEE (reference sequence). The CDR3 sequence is CASSRQDRGRVVNTEAFF. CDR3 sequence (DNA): TGTGCCAGCAGCCGACAGGACAGGGGGCGAGTCGTGAACACTGAAGCTTTCTTT.

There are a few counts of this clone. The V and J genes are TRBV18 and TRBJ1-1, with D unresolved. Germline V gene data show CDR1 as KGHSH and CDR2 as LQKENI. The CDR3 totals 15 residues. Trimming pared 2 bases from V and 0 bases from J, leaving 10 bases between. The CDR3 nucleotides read TGTGCCAGCTCACCAGGACCCGGGGTGAACACTGAAGCTTTCTTT. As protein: CASSPGPGVNTEAFF. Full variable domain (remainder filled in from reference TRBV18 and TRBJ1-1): NAGVMQNPRHLVRRRGQEARLRCSPMKGHSHVYWYRQLPEEGLKFMVYLQKENIIDESGMPKERFSAEFPKEGPSILRIQQVVRGDSAAYFCASSPGPGVNTEAFFGQGTRLTVV.

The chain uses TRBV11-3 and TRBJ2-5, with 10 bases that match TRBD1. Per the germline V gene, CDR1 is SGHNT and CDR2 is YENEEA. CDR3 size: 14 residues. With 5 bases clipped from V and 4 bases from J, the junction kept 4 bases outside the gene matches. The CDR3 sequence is CASSPGQGTETQYF. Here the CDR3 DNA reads TGTGCCAGCAGCCCGGGACAGGGGACAGAGACCCAGTACTTC.

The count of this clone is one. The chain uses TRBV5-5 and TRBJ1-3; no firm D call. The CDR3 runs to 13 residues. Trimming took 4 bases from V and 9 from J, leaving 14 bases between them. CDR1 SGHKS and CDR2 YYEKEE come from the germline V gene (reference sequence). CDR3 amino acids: CASSGVGLGTIYF. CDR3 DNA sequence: TGTGCCAGCAGCGGCGTGGGCCTCGGCACCATATATTTT.

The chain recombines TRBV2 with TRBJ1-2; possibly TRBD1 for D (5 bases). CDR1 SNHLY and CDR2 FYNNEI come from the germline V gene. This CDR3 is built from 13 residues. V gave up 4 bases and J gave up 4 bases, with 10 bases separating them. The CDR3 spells CASSAGLGYGYTF. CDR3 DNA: TGTGCCAGCAGTGCAGGGCTCGGCTATGGCTACACCTTC.

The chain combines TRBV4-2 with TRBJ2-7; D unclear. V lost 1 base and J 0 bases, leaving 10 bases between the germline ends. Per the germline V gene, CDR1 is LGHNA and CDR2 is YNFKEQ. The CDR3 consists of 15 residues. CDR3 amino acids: CASSQAHPSSYEQYF. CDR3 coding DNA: TGTGCCAGCAGCCAAGCACACCCCAGCTCCTACGAGCAGTACTTC.

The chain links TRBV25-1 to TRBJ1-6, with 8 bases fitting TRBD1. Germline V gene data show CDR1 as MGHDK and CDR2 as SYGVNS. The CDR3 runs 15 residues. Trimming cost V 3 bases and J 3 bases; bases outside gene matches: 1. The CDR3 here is CASSETGVYNSPLHF. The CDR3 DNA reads TGTGCCAGCAGTGAGACAGGGGTCTATAATTCACCCCTCCACTTT.

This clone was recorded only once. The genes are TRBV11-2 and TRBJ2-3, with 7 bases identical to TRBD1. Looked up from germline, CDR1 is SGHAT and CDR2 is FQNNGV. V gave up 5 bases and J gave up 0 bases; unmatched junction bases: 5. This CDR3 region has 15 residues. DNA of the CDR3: TGTGCCAGCAGCGGCAGGACAGGTAGCACAGATACGCAGTATTTT. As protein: CASSGRTGSTDTQYF.

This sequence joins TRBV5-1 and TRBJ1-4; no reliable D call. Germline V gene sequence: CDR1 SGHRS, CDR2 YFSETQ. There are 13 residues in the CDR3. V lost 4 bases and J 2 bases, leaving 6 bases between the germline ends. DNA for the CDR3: TGCGCCAGCAGCCCCGGGACTAATGAAAAACTGTTTTTT. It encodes CASSPGTNEKLFF.

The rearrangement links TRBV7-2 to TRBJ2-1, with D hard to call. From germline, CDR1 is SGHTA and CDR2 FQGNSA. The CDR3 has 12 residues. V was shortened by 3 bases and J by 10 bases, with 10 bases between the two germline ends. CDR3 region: CASSLHTSEQFF. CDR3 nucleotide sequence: TGTGCCAGCAGCTTGCACACCTCCGAGCAGTTCTTC.

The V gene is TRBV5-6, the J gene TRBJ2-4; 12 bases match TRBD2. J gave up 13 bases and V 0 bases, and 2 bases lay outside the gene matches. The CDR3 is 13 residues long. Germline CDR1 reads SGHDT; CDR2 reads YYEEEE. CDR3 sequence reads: CASSLALAGGQYF. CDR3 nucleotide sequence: TGTGCCAGCAGCTTGGCCCTAGCGGGGGGGCAGTACTTC.

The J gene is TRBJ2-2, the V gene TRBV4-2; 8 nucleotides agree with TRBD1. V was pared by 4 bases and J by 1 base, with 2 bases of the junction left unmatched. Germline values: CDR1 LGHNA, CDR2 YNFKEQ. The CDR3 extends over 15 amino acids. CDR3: CASSRGTGNTGELFF. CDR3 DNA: TGTGCCAGCAGCCGCGGGACAGGGAACACCGGGGAGCTGTTTTTT.

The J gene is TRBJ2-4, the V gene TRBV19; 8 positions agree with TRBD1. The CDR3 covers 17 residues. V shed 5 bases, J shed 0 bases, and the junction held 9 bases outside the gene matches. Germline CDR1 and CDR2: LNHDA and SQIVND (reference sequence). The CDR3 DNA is TGTGCCAGTAGTCCAGGACAGGGCTCCATAGCCAAAAACATTCAGTACTTC. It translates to CASSPGQGSIAKNIQYF. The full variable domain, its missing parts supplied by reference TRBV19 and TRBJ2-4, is DGGITQSPKYLFRKEGQNVTLSCEQNLNHDAMYWYRQDPGQGLRLIYYSQIVNDFQKGDIAEGYSVSREKKESFPLTVTSAQKNPTAFYLCASSPGQGSIAKNIQYFGAGTRLSVL.

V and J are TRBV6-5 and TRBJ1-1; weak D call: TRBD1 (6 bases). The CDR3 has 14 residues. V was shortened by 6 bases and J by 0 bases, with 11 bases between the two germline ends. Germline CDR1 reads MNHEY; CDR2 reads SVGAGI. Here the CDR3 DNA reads TGTGCCAGCAGATACAGGGCCTTGAACACTGAAGCTTTCTTT. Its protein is CASRYRALNTEAFF.

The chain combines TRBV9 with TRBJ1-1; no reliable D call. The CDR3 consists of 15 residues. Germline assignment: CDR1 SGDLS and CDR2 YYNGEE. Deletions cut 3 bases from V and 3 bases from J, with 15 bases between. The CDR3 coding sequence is TGTGCCAGCAGCGAGTACGTGCCGCCGTACACTGAAGCTTTCTTT. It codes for CASSEYVPPYTEAFF.

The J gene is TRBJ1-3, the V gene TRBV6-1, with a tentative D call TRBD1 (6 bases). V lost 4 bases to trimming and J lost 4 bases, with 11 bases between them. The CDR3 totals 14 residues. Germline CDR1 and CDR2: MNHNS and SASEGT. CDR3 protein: CASSVTGAGNTIYF. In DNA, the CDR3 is TGTGCCAGCAGTGTGACAGGAGCAGGAAACACCATATATTTT.

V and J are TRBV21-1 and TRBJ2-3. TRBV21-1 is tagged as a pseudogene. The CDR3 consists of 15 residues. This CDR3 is CASRRGGFRTDTQYF. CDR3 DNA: TGTGCCAGCAGAAGAGGGGGGTTTAGGACAGATACGCAGTATTTT.

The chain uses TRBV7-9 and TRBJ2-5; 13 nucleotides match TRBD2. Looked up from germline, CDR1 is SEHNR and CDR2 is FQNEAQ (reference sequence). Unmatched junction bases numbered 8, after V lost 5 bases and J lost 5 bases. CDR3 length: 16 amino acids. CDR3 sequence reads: CASSPPGLAGRETQYF. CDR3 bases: TGTGCCAGCAGCCCCCCGGGACTAGCGGGACGGGAGACCCAGTACTTC.

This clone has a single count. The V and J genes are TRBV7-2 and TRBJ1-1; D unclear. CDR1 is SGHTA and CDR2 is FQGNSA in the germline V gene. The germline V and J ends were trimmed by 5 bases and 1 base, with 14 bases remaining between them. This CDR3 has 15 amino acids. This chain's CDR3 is CASSQRQVRNTEAFF. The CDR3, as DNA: TGTGCCAGCAGCCAAAGGCAAGTTCGGAACACTGAAGCTTTCTTT.

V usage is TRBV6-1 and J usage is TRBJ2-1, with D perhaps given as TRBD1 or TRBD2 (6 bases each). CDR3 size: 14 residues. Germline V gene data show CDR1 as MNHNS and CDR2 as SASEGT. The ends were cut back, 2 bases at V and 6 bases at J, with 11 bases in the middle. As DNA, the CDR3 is TGTGCCAGCAGTGAAAGTGGGGGGCTCAATGAGCAGTTCTTC. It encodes CASSESGGLNEQFF.

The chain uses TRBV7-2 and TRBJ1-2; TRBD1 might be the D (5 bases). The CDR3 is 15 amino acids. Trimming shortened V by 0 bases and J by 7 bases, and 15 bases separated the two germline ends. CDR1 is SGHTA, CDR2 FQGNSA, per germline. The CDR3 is CASSLAGALKIGYTF. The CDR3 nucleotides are TGTGCCAGCAGCTTAGCCGGGGCCCTAAAGATTGGCTACACCTTC.

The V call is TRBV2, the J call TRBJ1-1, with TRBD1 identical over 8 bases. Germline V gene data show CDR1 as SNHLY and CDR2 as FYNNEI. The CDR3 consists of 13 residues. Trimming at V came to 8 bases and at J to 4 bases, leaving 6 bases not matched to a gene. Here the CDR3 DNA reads TGTGCCAGCCAGGACAGGGTAGGCACTGAAGCTTTCTTT. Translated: CASQDRVGTEAFF.

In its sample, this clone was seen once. The CDR3 region is CASHDMNTEAFF. CDR3 nucleotide sequence: TGTGCCAGCCACGATATGAACACTGAAGCTTTCTTT. The V call is TRBV2, the J call TRBJ1-1; D gene unclear. Germline loops: CDR1 SNHLY, CDR2 FYNNEI. The V end was cut by 8 bases, the J end by 0 bases, with 7 bases between. The CDR3 is made up of 12 amino acids.